This T cell receptor beta chain was identified in a study of OX40 agonist ivuxolimab in advanced cancers. The study, taken as a whole, reports: Clones of CD4+ and CD8+ blood T cells grew by week 6 at doses of 0.1 to 3.0 mg/kg.

This clone was detected a few times. Its antigen is as yet unknown. CDR3 length equals 15 residues. In germline, CDR1 is MNHEY, CDR2 SMNVEV (reference sequence). The V and J ends lost 5 bases and 0 bases, in that order; junction bases with no gene match: 4. Clones were read by immunoSEQ multiplex PCR, and TCRdb kept only the in-frame ones, dropping some. This table has approximately 42,000 clones, approximately 75% appearing once. This receptor was obtained from an adult with an advanced solid tumor such as melanoma, head and neck, liver or kidney cancer. The V gene is TRBV27, the J gene TRBJ2-1; TRBD1 matches 7 bases. The input for sequencing was CD4+ or CD8+ T cells sorted from blood, taken in a trial of the OX40 agonist ivuxolimab. The CDR3 reads CASSQGVFSYNEQFF. Written as DNA, the CDR3 is TGTGCCAGCAGTCAGGGGGTCTTCTCCTACAATGAGCAGTTCTTC.